These 9 T cell receptor beta chains came from one sample sequenced in a study of blood T cell repertoires in COVID-19. Only in-frame clones appear in the TCRdb table, and some are missing; sequencing was by immunoSEQ multiplex PCR. Among about 310,000 clones listed, 87% were seen once. The material sequenced was peripheral blood. The receptor set was obtained from a man aged 50-60 years with active or convalescent COVID-19.

CDR3 region: CASSQRRQGLNEKLFF. CDR3 sequence (DNA): TGCGCCAGCAGTCAAAGGAGACAGGGGCTGAATGAAAAACTGTTTTTT. This chain connects TRBV23-1 to TRBJ1-4, with TRBD1 matching 8 bases. Being an ORF, TRBV23-1 has a function that is uncertain. With 2 bases clipped from V and 5 bases from J, the junction kept 7 bases outside the gene matches. CDR3 length: 16 amino acids.

This chain joins TRBV27 and TRBJ1-2; 8 nucleotides agree with TRBD1. The CDR3 loop spans 14 amino acids. Germline-derived CDR1 and CDR2 are MNHEY and SMNVEV (reference sequence). Trimming took 3 bases from V and 8 from J; bases not matched to a gene: 8. The CDR3 is CASSFNQGARGYTF. The CDR3 nucleotides are TGTGCCAGCAGTTTCAATCAGGGGGCGAGAGGCTACACCTTC.

V is TRBV15 and J is TRBJ1-5; possibly TRBD1 for D (5 bases). The CDR3 is made up of 15 amino acids. V was trimmed by 0 bases and J by 4 bases, leaving 10 bases between them. Looked up from germline, CDR1 is LNHNV and CDR2 is YYDKDF (reference sequence). Here the CDR3 reads CATSRDPGSNQPQHF. In nucleotides, the CDR3 is TGTGCCACCAGCAGAGATCCAGGGTCTAATCAGCCCCAGCATTTT.

The rearrangement links TRBV5-1 to TRBJ2-3; no clear D. CDR3 length: 15 amino acids. V was pared by 4 bases and J by 1 base, with 13 bases between. In germline, CDR1 is SGHRS, CDR2 YFSETQ. The CDR3 coding sequence is TGCGCCAGCAGCCCGCTACCAACGGGCACAGATACGCAGTATTTT. Protein: CASSPLPTGTDTQYF.

This clone was seen more than once but under ten times. This sequence joins TRBV28 and TRBJ1-6; D may be TRBD1 (6 bases). The CDR3 has 15 residues. V gave up 2 bases and J gave up 7 bases, with 12 bases separating them. The germline CDR1 and CDR2 sequences are MDHEN and SYDVKM. The CDR3 loop is CASSLGSRGNSPLHF. CDR3 DNA: TGTGCCAGCAGTTTAGGGTCCAGGGGCAATTCACCCCTCCACTTT.

V gene TRBV7-6 combines with J gene TRBJ2-3; the D gene is possibly TRBD2 (5 bases). The CDR3 runs to 14 residues. Looked up from germline, CDR1 is SGHVS and CDR2 is FNYEAQ. V was trimmed by 8 bases and J by 3 bases, leaving 15 bases between them. This CDR3 reads CASYPGIGTDTQYF. The CDR3 coding sequence is TGTGCCAGCTATCCGGGAATTGGGACAGATACGCAGTATTTT. Looking up the rest from reference TRBV7-6 and TRBJ2-3 gives the full variable domain: GAGVSQSPRYKVTKRGQDVALRCDPISGHVSLYWYRQALGQGPEFLTYFNYEAQQDKSGLPNDRFSAERPEGSISTLTIQRTEQRDSAMYRCASYPGIGTDTQYFGPGTRLTVL.

V gene TRBV7-2 combines with J gene TRBJ2-1, with TRBD2 identical over 12 bases. V was clipped by 4 bases and J by 6 bases; unmatched bases: 4. CDR3 size: 15 residues. Germline V gives CDR1 SGHTA, CDR2 FQGNSA. The CDR3 here is CASSSILAGGNEQFF. CDR3 sequence (DNA): TGTGCCAGCAGCTCCATACTAGCGGGGGGCAATGAGCAGTTCTTC.

The V call is TRBV6-1, the J call TRBJ1-3; 9 bases fit TRBD1. The junction had 1 base not matched to a gene; V was cut back by 3 bases and J by 4 bases. This CDR3 is 14 amino acids long. Germline V gene lookup returns CDR1 MNHNS and CDR2 SASEGT. The CDR3 spells CASSDGTGGNTIYF. The CDR3 DNA reads TGTGCCAGCAGTGATGGGACAGGGGGAAACACCATATATTTT.

V and J are TRBV24-1 and TRBJ2-6; 14 positions agree with TRBD2. V lost 4 bases to trimming and J lost 1 base; unmatched junction nucleotides: 17. CDR3 length: 23 residues. Germline CDR1 KGHDR, CDR2 SFDVKD. CDR3 DNA: TGTGCCACCAGTGAACATCCGGGACTAGCGGGAGTCACGACCCGATCTGGGGCCAACGTCCTGACTTTC. Its protein is CATSEHPGLAGVTTRSGANVLTF.